These 17 T cell receptor beta chains came from one sample sequenced in a study of graft-versus-host responses after intestinal transplantation. Only in-frame clones appear in the TCRdb table, and some are missing; sequencing was by immunoSEQ multiplex PCR. Of roughly 98,000 clones listed, around 93% are singletons. What these receptors recognize is not known. The sample here was unstimulated CD8+ T cells sorted from spleen or lymph node cells, taken before transplant. Source of these receptors: a human donor who was the organ donor for an intestinal transplant.

The V gene is TRBV28, the J gene TRBJ2-5; D unresolved. The germline V gene encodes CDR1 MDHEN and CDR2 SYDVKM. This CDR3 is built from 18 residues. The V end lost 7 bases, the J end lost 0 bases, and 24 bases lay between the germline ends. The CDR3 here is CASTAERIAKKYQETQYF. CDR3 in DNA: TGTGCCAGCACAGCCGAGCGAATTGCCAAAAAGTACCAAGAGACCCAGTACTTC.

The V and J genes are TRBV7-9 and TRBJ2-1; the D gene is possibly TRBD2 (6 bases). V lost 5 bases and J lost 9, with 17 bases in between. Looked up from germline, CDR1 is SEHNR and CDR2 is FQNEAQ (reference sequence). This CDR3 has 14 residues. CDR3 residues: CASSRREPWCEQFF. CDR3 DNA: TGTGCCAGCAGCCGGAGGGAGCCCTGGTGTGAGCAGTTCTTC.

This chain links TRBV6-5 with TRBJ1-1, with D possibly being TRBD1 (5 bases). Germline V lookup: CDR1 MNHEY, CDR2 SVGAGI. V lost 8 bases and J lost 7, with 14 bases in between. The CDR3 sequence is 12 residues long. The CDR3 protein is CASGGAAHEAFF. DNA for the CDR3: TGTGCCAGCGGCGGGGCAGCCCATGAAGCTTTCTTT.

In this sample, this clone turned up a few times. This rearrangement joins TRBV19 to TRBJ2-7; TRBD2 is a possible D gene (6 bases). V lost 4 bases, J lost 5 bases, and 21 bases lay in between. Germline-derived CDR1 and CDR2 are LNHDA and SQIVND (reference sequence). CDR3 size: 16 residues. CDR3 bases: TGTGCCAGTAGTACGGGGGTAGGCTACTTTCTGGACGAGCAGTACTTC. Its protein is CASSTGVGYFLDEQYF.

The genes are TRBV29-1 and TRBJ2-2; D uncertain. Per germline, CDR1 SQVTM and CDR2 ANQGSEA. The CDR3 is 12 amino acids. V was shortened by 4 bases and J by 5 bases, with 8 bases between the two germline ends. The CDR3 coding sequence is TGCAGCGTTGTCCGTTTTACCGGGGAGCTGTTTTTT. This gives the protein CSVVRFTGELFF.

This chain connects TRBV7-6 to TRBJ2-7, with D possibly being TRBD1 (6 bases). V was cut by 4 bases and J by 6 bases, with 22 bases left in between. Germline loops: CDR1 SGHVS, CDR2 FNYEAQ. The CDR3 sequence is 16 residues long. CDR3 nucleotide sequence: TGTGCCAGCAGCTCGGATGGGACACCTGTCGCCTCCGAGCAGTACTTC. This sequence encodes CASSSDGTPVASEQYF.

The chain joins TRBV7-9 to TRBJ1-1; tentative D call: TRBD1 (5 bases). The germline gives CDR1 SEHNR, CDR2 FQNEAQ (reference sequence). CDR3 length equals 15 residues. The V gene lost 7 bases and the J gene lost 3 bases, with 18 bases spanning the gap. In nucleotides, the CDR3 is TGTGCCAGCATCCCTCACGCCAGGGAGGACACTGAAGCTTTCTTT. Translating gives CASIPHAREDTEAFF.

This chain uses TRBV7-8 with TRBJ2-3, with 10 bases that match TRBD2. Per the germline V gene, CDR1 is SGHVS and CDR2 is FQNEAQ. The CDR3 spans 18 residues. J was trimmed by 0 bases and V by 2 bases; bases with no gene match: 8. The CDR3 nucleotides read TGTGCCAGCAGCTTATGGCTAGCGGGGGCTCGTAGCACAGATACGCAGTATTTT. Amino acids: CASSLWLAGARSTDTQYF. The full variable domain, with the rest looked up from reference TRBV7-8 and TRBJ2-3, is GAGVSQSPRYKVAKRGQDVALRCDPISGHVSLFWYQQALGQGPEFLTYFQNEAQLDKSGLPSDRFFAERPEGSVSTLKIQRTQQEDSAVYLCASSLWLAGARSTDTQYFGPGTRLTVL.

This clone was found once. CDR3 loop: CASSSHPSGHLTEAFF. For the CDR3, the DNA is TGTGCCAGCAGTTCTCACCCATCGGGACACCTCACTGAAGCTTTCTTT. The chain is built from TRBV27 and TRBJ1-1; the D gene is possibly TRBD1 (6 bases). V dropped 4 bases and J dropped 4 bases, with 19 bases sitting between them. Germline V gives CDR1 MNHEY, CDR2 SMNVEV (reference sequence). The CDR3 is made up of 16 amino acids.

This chain joins TRBV27 and TRBJ2-7; tentative D call: TRBD1 (5 bases). Trimming left V 6 bases short and J 2 bases short, with 14 bases between. Per the germline V gene, CDR1 is MNHEY and CDR2 is SMNVEV (reference sequence). The CDR3 spans 14 residues. The DNA of the CDR3 is TGTGCCAGCAGGGCCGGTGGCAGGGCCTACGAGCAGTACTTC. Translation gives CASRAGGRAYEQYF.

The chain has TRBV7-2 and TRBJ2-7, with 7 bases matching TRBD2. CDR1 is SGHTA and CDR2 is FQGNSA in the germline V gene. J gave up 4 bases and V 3 bases, and 6 bases lay outside the gene matches. The CDR3 extends over 14 amino acids. As DNA, the CDR3 is TGTGCCAGCAGCTTCGGGGGAGGGTCTTACGAGCAGTACTTC. This encodes CASSFGGGSYEQYF.

The chain combines TRBV4-1 with TRBJ2-5; TRBD2 agrees at 14 bases. Germline CDR1 and CDR2: MGHRA and YSYEKL. The CDR3 covers 18 residues. Trimming at V came to 1 base and at J to 3 bases, leaving 7 bases not matched to a gene. The CDR3 sequence: CASSQVDPGLAGEETQYF. In DNA form, the CDR3 reads TGCGCCAGCAGCCAAGTAGACCCGGGACTAGCGGGAGAAGAGACCCAGTACTTC.

CDR3 protein: CASSPWRRGQNTGELFF. DNA of the CDR3: TGTGCCAGCAGCCCTTGGCGGCGGGGGCAGAACACCGGGGAGCTGTTTTTT. The J gene is TRBJ2-2, the V gene TRBV11-2, with D tentatively TRBD2 (7 bases). This CDR3 is 17 amino acids long. The V gene lost 5 bases and the J gene lost 1 base, with 17 bases spanning the gap. Per the germline V gene, CDR1 is SGHAT and CDR2 is FQNNGV.

The chain combines TRBV7-3 with TRBJ2-2; 10 bases are shared with TRBD2. This CDR3 comprises 14 residues. With V trimmed by 7 bases and J by 9 bases, 8 bases remained unmatched. From germline, CDR1 is SGHTA and CDR2 FQGTGA. The CDR3 sequence: CASKREGSGRELFF. The CDR3 region has the DNA TGTGCCAGCAAGCGGGAGGGCTCGGGCAGGGAGCTGTTTTTT.

The J gene is TRBJ2-3, the V gene TRBV2; 10 bases map to TRBD1. Germline V gene data show CDR1 as SNHLY and CDR2 as FYNNEI. This CDR3 comprises 16 residues. Trimming cost V 8 bases and J 2 bases; bases outside gene matches: 10. CDR3 bases: TGTGCCAGCCCACATGACGGGACAGGGGCCACAGATACGCAGTATTTT. It codes for CASPHDGTGATDTQYF. Looking up the rest from reference TRBV2 and TRBJ2-3 gives the full variable domain: EPEVTQTPSHQVTQMGQEVILRCVPISNHLYFYWYRQILGQKVEFLVSFYNNEISEKSEIFDDQFSVERPDGSNFTLKIRSTKLEDSAMYFCASPHDGTGATDTQYFGPGTRLTVL.

The genes are TRBV4-2 and TRBJ2-5, with D possibly TRBD2 on 5 matching bases. The CDR3 runs 14 residues. Between the trimmed V and J ends, which lost 0 bases and 5 bases, there was a span of 10 bases. The germline V gene has CDR1 LGHNA and CDR2 YNFKEQ. CDR3 sequence reads: CASSQDRGMETQYF. Here the CDR3 DNA reads TGTGCCAGCAGCCAAGATCGGGGAATGGAGACCCAGTACTTC.

V gene TRBV7-3 combines with J gene TRBJ2-7, with 10 bases aligning to TRBD1. Germline V gene lookup returns CDR1 SGHTA and CDR2 FQGTGA. V shed 4 bases and J 7 bases; nucleotides not matched to a gene: 4. The CDR3 runs 13 residues. CDR3 nucleotides: TGTGCCAGCAGCTGGACAGGGGGTGGAGAGCAGTACTTC. This translates into CASSWTGGGEQYF.